This T cell receptor (beta chain) was identified in a study of PD-1 blockade in classical Hodgkin lymphoma. Study conclusions and caveats: Differences between repertoires have undefined causes, possibly disease activity or prior therapy. CD4+ TCR diversity, unlike CD8+, rose significantly by C4D1. As was reported, newly diagnosed patients showed lower baseline TCR diversity than healthy donors did.

The V gene end was trimmed by 5 bases and the J gene end by 0 bases; junction bases not matched to a gene: 10. The CDR3 has 17 amino acids. The germline V gene encodes CDR1 KGHSY and CDR2 FQNENV. Sequencing used immunoSEQ multiplex PCR; TCRdb keeps in-frame clones, though not all of them. The table records roughly 28,000 clones, roughly 80% of them present only once. Time point of the sample: cycle 4 day 1 (C4D1), after 5 to 7 weeks of nivolumab. All patients relapsed after autologous stem cell transplantation, and brentuximab vedotin exposure varied. Concerning this clone: Its target is not known.

The sample was peripheral blood mononuclear cells (PBMCs), taken before the fourth cycle of nivolumab. The J gene is TRBJ1-3, the V gene TRBV16, with 7 bases aligning to TRBD1. The sequence was collected from a human donor with classical Hodgkin lymphoma. CDR3 sequence (DNA): TGTGCCAGCAGCATTACCGGGACAGTAAACTCTGGAAACACCATATATTTT. It translates to CASSITGTVNSGNTIYF.